The clone carrying this T cell receptor beta chain appeared many times. Unsorted bulk tissue, about 17-34 mg of it, served as the source for co-extraction of RNA and DNA. Trimming removed 2 bases from V and 3 bases from J, with 8 bases in between. Germline V gives CDR1 SGHDT, CDR2 YYEEEE. The CDR3 has 13 amino acids. TCR beta cDNA was prepared out of approximately 500 ng total RNA by means of a constant-region primer. Each TCR beta library was derived from three nested multiplex PCR rounds that employed slightly modified ARM-PCR. With TRBV1-TRBV30 forward primers and a C-beta reverse primer, the first two PCR rounds were run for approximately 10 cycles each. TCRdb independently ran MiXCR on the multiplex PCR reads; one entry per CDR3 protein. The table shows some 94,000 distinct CDR3 sequences, with approximately 71% occurring only once. This entry comes from a study of tumor-infiltrating lymphocytes in primary liver carcinoma.

The receptor comes from a woman aged 55-69 years with primary liver carcinoma and hepatitis B virus infection. Sequences were obtained from liver tumor tissue from sampling region 5. Subset reported: tumor region T5, tumor centre. The rearrangement uses TRBV5-6 and TRBJ1-1; D is undetermined. CDR3 loop: CASSLLGYTEAFF. The CDR3 bases are TGTGCCAGCAGCTTATTAGGGTACACTGAAGCTTTCTTT.